The rows below give T cell receptor beta chains drawn from one sample of a study of vaccination and CD4 T cells after COVID-19. These receptors' antigens are unknown. In TCRdb, the PCR reads were re-called with MiXCR into one record per CDR3 protein. The sample lists almost 20,000 distinct CDR3 sequences, around 38% occurring once. Material: CD4+ T cells from blood, cultured in vitro, obtained before SARS-CoV-2 vaccination. The receptors stem from a human donor who received a COVID-19 vaccine. Each CDR3 is given with its conserved first and last residue. A D gene is named only where the DNA matches it firmly. Only part of the rows carry a size: once, few, many, or a class if the clone is expanded.

size,V,J,D,DNA,CDR3
once,TRBV6-4,TRBJ2-6,NA,TGTGCCAGCAGTGACTCGATTCAGGGGCGGAGGTCTGGGGCCAACGTCCTGACTTTC,CASSDSIQGRRSGANVLTF
NA,TRBV30,TRBJ2-1,NA,TGTGCCTGGAGTCTGGGGGGCGATTTCAATGAGCAGTTCTTC,CAWSLGGDFNEQFF
NA,TRBV30,TRBJ1-3,NA,TGTGCCTGGAGCGAGGGAGATGGAAACACCATATATTTT,CAWSEGDGNTIYF
NA,TRBV28,TRBJ2-5,NA,TGTGCCAGCAGTTTAACGGGGGGCCCCGAGACCCAGTACTTC,CASSLTGGPETQYF
few,TRBV6-1,TRBJ1-1,NA,TGTGCCAGCAGTGAAGGGGGGCGACGGGCTTTCTTT,CASSEGGRRAFF
few,TRBV12-3/TRBV12-4,TRBJ2-5,NA,TGTGCCAGCAGTTTAGCTGTGGCACGGTATTCTCAAGAGACCCAGTACTTC,CASSLAVARYSQETQYF
NA,TRBV20-1,TRBJ2-1,NA,TGCAGTGCTCTTAGACTAGGCCCCTCCTACAATGAGCAGTTCTTC,CSALRLGPSYNEQFF
few,TRBV7-8,TRBJ2-3,NA,TGTGCCAGCAGCCCCCGGACAGATACGCAGTATTTT,CASSPRTDTQYF
few,TRBV27,TRBJ2-3,NA,TGTGCCAGCACTAGCACAGATACGCAGTATTTT,CASTSTDTQYF
few,TRBV10-3,TRBJ2-3,NA,TGTGCCATCAGTGAGTCGGAGGGGACCGAGGTAGATACGCAGTATTTT,CAISESEGTEVDTQYF
NA,TRBV2,TRBJ2-3,NA,TGTGCCAACTCCGGACGGGGCACAGATACGCAGTATTTT,CANSGRGTDTQYF
NA,TRBV5-4,TRBJ2-3,TRBD2,TGTGCCAGCAGCCCAGGACTAGCGGGGGGACGTTATTTT,CASSPGLAGGRYF
NA,TRBV6-1,TRBJ1-2,NA,TGTGCCAGCAGCCGAGGAGGAGGGGCGGCGATCGACTATGGCTACACCTTC,CASSRGGGAAIDYGYTF
few,TRBV20-1,TRBJ2-7,TRBD2,TGCAGTGCTCGGACTAGCGGGGTCCTCTCCTACGAGCAGTACTTC,CSARTSGVLSYEQYF
NA,TRBV3-1,TRBJ1-1,NA,TGTGCCAGCAGCCAAGCTGCCCACTTGAACACTGAAGCTTTCTTT,CASSQAAHLNTEAFF
once,TRBV7-3,TRBJ1-2,NA,TGTGCCAGCAGCTCCCAAACAGGGCCCTATGGCTACACCTTC,CASSSQTGPYGYTF
NA,TRBV19,TRBJ2-1,TRBD2,TGTGCCAGTACCGAAGGAGCTAGCGGGGGCGCAGAGTTCTTC,CASTEGASGGAEFF